The T cell receptor (beta chain) under discussion was sequenced for a study of T cells in Graves' hyperthyroidism and ophthalmopathy. Regarding the study as a whole: Ophthalmopathy was predicted by the model a median of roughly 6.7 months ahead of onset. Most clonotypes expanded in the thyroid (above 0.001) were also present in blood.

The CDR3 loop spans 13 amino acids. Germline CDR1 SQVTM, CDR2 ANQGSEA. Trimming left V 6 bases short and J 0 bases short, with 11 bases between. With respect to this clonotype: Its antigen is as yet unknown.

Using RNA transcripts as the source, TCR beta CDR3 regions were amplified. Using the HTBI primer set, a first-round RT-PCR was run on the TCR CDR3. TCRdb re-called the multiplex PCR reads with MiXCR, one entry per CDR3 protein. Of fewer than 350,000 distinct CDR3 sequences listed, 18% are singletons. Patients between 18 and 65 years old had hyperthyroidism, newly diagnosed and lasting under 2 months. This chain links TRBV29-1 with TRBJ1-2; a weak D match, TRBD1 (6 bases). This sequence was found in a woman aged 45-65 years with Graves' hyperthyroidism. Sequencing used blood. As DNA, the CDR3 is TGCAGCGTACAGGGATCGCCTAACTATGGCTACACCTTC. Encoded protein: CSVQGSPNYGYTF.